Each of the 24 T cell receptor beta chains below was sequenced from the same sample in a study of blood T cell repertoires in COVID-19. Clones were read by immunoSEQ multiplex PCR, and TCRdb kept only the in-frame ones, dropping some. Counted here are 350,000 to 500,000 clones, about 90% occurring once; the ten biggest clones make up 0.7% to 0.85%. Sequencing was done on a sample of peripheral blood. These receptors were obtained from a man aged 18 to 30 with COVID-19, enrolled during active disease.

The chain uses TRBV4-2 and TRBJ2-1, with a possible D match to TRBD2 (5 bases). CDR3 length equals 16 residues. The V end lost 1 base, the J end lost 8 bases, and 18 bases lay between the germline ends. The V gene's germline CDR1 is LGHNA and CDR2 YNFKEQ. The CDR3 coding sequence is TGTGCCAGCAGCCAAGGGTCGGCGAGGAGGATGGATGAGCAGTTCTTC. Its translation: CASSQGSARRMDEQFF.

The J gene is TRBJ2-1, the V gene TRBV15, with TRBD2 matching over 8 bases. The V gene's germline CDR1 is LNHNV and CDR2 YYDKDF (reference sequence). The CDR3 loop spans 15 amino acids. V lost 3 bases to trimming and J lost 2 bases; unmatched junction nucleotides: 3. CDR3 nucleotide sequence: TGTGCCACCAGCAGCGGGGGGGGTACCTACAATGAGCAGTTCTTC. Protein product: CATSSGGGTYNEQFF.

The V gene is TRBV27, the J gene TRBJ1-4, with no clear D. This CDR3 has 15 amino acids. Germline CDR1 is MNHEY and CDR2 is SMNVEV (reference sequence). V was shortened by 3 bases and J by 3 bases, with 11 bases between the two germline ends. CDR3 DNA: TGTGCCAGCAGTTTGGAGGGTTATCCTAATGAAAAACTGTTTTTT. Translated: CASSLEGYPNEKLFF.

The chain couples TRBV25-1 to TRBJ2-1; unclear D gene. There are 15 residues in the CDR3. Germline CDR1 and CDR2: MGHDK and SYGVNS. Trimming shortened V by 3 bases and J by 0 bases, and 9 bases separated the two germline ends. For the CDR3, the DNA is TGTGCCAGCAGTGACCCGTCGAGCTCCTACAATGAGCAGTTCTTC. It is translated as CASSDPSSSYNEQFF.

This sequence joins TRBV9 and TRBJ2-7; tentatively, D is TRBD1 (6 bases). V shed 3 bases and J shed 2 bases, with 15 bases lying between them. CDR3 length: 15 residues. CDR1 SGDLS and CDR2 YYNGEE come from the germline V gene. The DNA for the CDR3 is TGTGCCAGCAGCGGGACCGGGACACATACCTACGAGCAGTACTTC. Translation: CASSGTGTHTYEQYF.

This chain uses TRBV25-1 with TRBJ2-5; weak D call: TRBD2 (6 bases). The CDR3 loop spans 13 amino acids. The V end was cut by 6 bases, the J end by 9 bases, with 17 bases between. The V gene's germline CDR1 is MGHDK and CDR2 SYGVNS. CDR3 DNA sequence: TGTGCCAGCAGCGCCGATCGCTCGGGGGCCCAGTACTTC. Residues: CASSADRSGAQYF.

The V gene is TRBV5-1, the J gene TRBJ1-1; D uncertain. The V gene lost 4 bases and the J gene lost 1 base, with 14 bases spanning the gap. This CDR3 has 15 amino acids. Germline V gene sequence: CDR1 SGHRS, CDR2 YFSETQ. The CDR3 coding sequence is TGCGCCAGCAGCCCCGTCGTCAACACGAACACTGAAGCTTTCTTT. It is translated as CASSPVVNTNTEAFF.

The V gene is TRBV5-4, the J gene TRBJ2-3, with 12 bases fitting TRBD2. CDR3 length: 17 amino acids. V was pared by 0 bases and J by 2 bases, with 4 bases of the junction left unmatched. Germline assignment: CDR1 SGHNT and CDR2 YYREEE (reference sequence). The CDR3 DNA sequence: TGTGCCAGCAGCTTGGGTGGACTAGCGGGGATCACAGATACGCAGTATTTT. This translates into CASSLGGLAGITDTQYF. Using reference TRBV5-4 and TRBJ2-3 for the parts outside the CDR3, the full variable domain is ETGVTQSPTHLIKTRGQQVTLRCSSQSGHNTVSWYQQALGQGPQFIFQYYREEENGRGNFPPRFSGLQFPNYSSELNVNALELDDSALYLCASSLGGLAGITDTQYFGPGTRLTVL.

In its sample, this clone was seen a few times. The chain joins TRBV7-9 to TRBJ2-2, with 10 bases that match TRBD2. Germline V gene lookup returns CDR1 SEHNR and CDR2 FQNEAQ (reference sequence). The CDR3 has 15 residues. As DNA, the CDR3 is TGTATTGGAGGAAGCGGGAGGGCGAACACCGGGGAGCTGTTTTTT. Protein: CIGGSGRANTGELFF.

This chain uses TRBV4-1 with TRBJ2-1; D is unresolved. This CDR3 has 16 amino acids. Germline V gene lookup returns CDR1 MGHRA and CDR2 YSYEKL. V was trimmed by 1 base and J by 5 bases, leaving 15 bases between them. The CDR3 bases are TGCGCCAGCAGCCAAGTTTTAACGAAGCCTAACAATGAGCAGTTCTTC. Translated, it gives CASSQVLTKPNNEQFF.

J is TRBJ1-1 and V is TRBV19, with D unclear. CDR1 and CDR2 from the germline V gene are LNHDA and SQIVND (reference sequence). The CDR3 is 13 amino acids. V was cut by 7 bases and J by 5 bases, with 14 bases left in between. CDR3: CASKTLRRTEAFF. The CDR3 DNA is TGTGCCAGTAAAACATTACGGAGAACTGAAGCTTTCTTT.

The chain joins TRBV24-1 to TRBJ2-3, with TRBD1 identical over 9 bases. This CDR3 spans 18 amino acids. Germline V gives CDR1 KGHDR, CDR2 SFDVKD. V shed 0 bases and J 4 bases; nucleotides not matched to a gene: 10. The CDR3 DNA sequence: TGTGCCACCAGTGATTTGCCCGGAGACAGGGGGTATGCAGATACGCAGTATTTT. Translating gives CATSDLPGDRGYADTQYF.

The chain links TRBV13 to TRBJ2-3; no firm D call. The V gene lost 3 bases and the J gene lost 6 bases, with 7 bases spanning the gap. This CDR3 is 12 amino acids long. Germline V lookup: CDR1 PRHDT, CDR2 FYEKMQ (reference sequence). The CDR3 is CASSFVSDTQYF. The CDR3 DNA sequence: TGTGCCAGCAGCTTCGTATCCGATACGCAGTATTTT. The variable domain in full, with the rest retrieved from reference TRBV13 and TRBJ2-3, is AAGVIQSPRHLIKEKRETATLKCYPIPRHDTVYWYQQGPGQDPQFLISFYEKMQSDKGSIPDRFSAQQFSDYHSELNMSSLELGDSALYFCASSFVSDTQYFGPGTRLTVL.

The chain employs TRBV5-4 and TRBJ1-1, with no clear D. The CDR3 is 15 residues long. V lost 1 base and J lost 11, with 21 bases in between. Germline V lookup: CDR1 SGHNT, CDR2 YYREEE (reference sequence). The CDR3 here is CASSLSRGEVSTAFF. The CDR3 DNA reads TGTGCCAGCAGCTTGTCACGGGGAGAGGTCTCCACGGCTTTCTTT.

The chain couples TRBV29-1 to TRBJ1-1; no definite D call. CDR1 and CDR2 (germline): SQVTM, ANQGSEA. There are 16 residues in the CDR3. Trimming took off 6 bases at V and 5 bases at J, with 25 bases between the two ends. The CDR3 DNA sequence: TGCAGCGTCGGCACTGCGTTGAGGGAGGGTGCGACTGAAGCTTTCTTT. This translates into CSVGTALREGATEAFF.

The V gene is TRBV11-3, the J gene TRBJ2-3; 7 bases fit TRBD1. CDR1 is SGHNT and CDR2 is YENEEA in the germline V gene. The trim removed 5 bases at V and 5 bases at J, leaving 7 bases unmatched. The CDR3 extends over 14 amino acids. The CDR3 DNA sequence: TGTGCCAGCAGCAGACAGGGCCTCGGAGATACGCAGTATTTT. Amino acid sequence: CASSRQGLGDTQYF.

The chain carries TRBV29-1 and TRBJ1-3, with D uncertain. Germline loops: CDR1 SQVTM, CDR2 ANQGSEA. CDR3 length: 13 residues. Trimming took off 4 bases at V and 4 bases at J, with 11 bases between the two ends. For the CDR3, the DNA is TGCAGCGTTGTGTCCCGAGGCGGAAACACCATATATTTT. Encoded protein: CSVVSRGGNTIYF. The full variable domain, rest sourced from reference TRBV29-1 and TRBJ1-3, is SAVISQKPSRDICQRGTSLTIQCQVDSQVTMMFWYRQQPGQSLTLIATANQGSEATYESGFVIDKFPISRPNLTFSTLTVSNMSPEDSSIYLCSVVSRGGNTIYFGEGSWLTVV.

The rearrangement uses TRBV3-1 (or the pseudogene TRBV3-2) and TRBJ1-1; the match to TRBD1 covers 8 bases. With V trimmed by 1 base and J by 7 bases, 8 bases remained unmatched. The CDR3 extends over 15 amino acids. Germline loops: CDR1 LGHDT, CDR2 YNNKEL (reference sequence). CDR3 residues: CASSQVLIGQGEAFF. CDR3 bases: TGTGCCAGCAGCCAAGTATTAATCGGACAGGGTGAAGCTTTCTTT.

The rearrangement links TRBV27 to TRBJ2-7; tentative D call: TRBD1 (5 bases). Germline V gene data show CDR1 as MNHEY and CDR2 as SMNVEV (reference sequence). There are 14 residues in the CDR3. The V end lost 6 bases, the J end lost 0 bases, and 12 bases lay between the germline ends. The CDR3 spells CASRSQVFSYEQYF. The CDR3 coding sequence is TGTGCCAGCAGATCACAGGTTTTCTCCTACGAGCAGTACTTC.

V usage is TRBV29-1 and J usage is TRBJ2-1, with a possible D match to TRBD1 (6 bases). Trimming removed 5 bases at V and 6 bases at J, with 11 bases between. The CDR3 sequence is 12 residues long. Germline V gene data show CDR1 as SQVTM and CDR2 as ANQGSEA. For the CDR3, the DNA is TGCAGCGTTAGTGGGACAAGCAATGAGCAGTTCTTC. The encoded protein is CSVSGTSNEQFF.

V is TRBV5-1 and J is TRBJ2-3, with TRBD2 identical over 11 bases. V was clipped by 4 bases and J by 5 bases; unmatched bases: 0. CDR3 length: 13 residues. Germline V gene lookup returns CDR1 SGHRS and CDR2 YFSETQ. CDR3 residues: CASSGLAGDTQYF. CDR3 sequence (DNA): TGCGCCAGCAGCGGACTAGCGGGAGATACGCAGTATTTT.

In DNA, the CDR3 is TGCGCCAGCAGCTTGGGGACAGGGGGTATTTCACCCCTCCACTTT. Its translation: CASSLGTGGISPLHF. V usage is TRBV5-1 and J usage is TRBJ1-6, with 10 nucleotides matching TRBD1. Germline assignment: CDR1 SGHRS and CDR2 YFSETQ. This CDR3 is built from 15 residues. Unmatched junction bases numbered 3, after V lost 0 bases and J lost 9 bases.

The genes are TRBV5-1 and TRBJ2-2, with 11 bases identical to TRBD2. The germline V gene has CDR1 SGHRS and CDR2 YFSETQ. This CDR3 is built from 17 residues. V lost 0 bases and J lost 5; bases outside the gene matches: 6. In DNA, the CDR3 is TGCGCCAGCAGCTTGGCACTAGCGGGAGTCGGTACCGGGGAGCTGTTTTTT. As protein: CASSLALAGVGTGELFF.

This clone was picked up one time. The V call is TRBV7-6, the J call TRBJ2-7; weak D call: TRBD1 (5 bases). V was clipped by 0 bases and J by 2 bases, with 11 bases between them. This CDR3 has 15 amino acids. CDR1 is SGHVS, CDR2 FNYEAQ, per germline. CDR3 protein: CASSLAAPDTYEQYF. The CDR3 DNA follows: TGTGCCAGCAGCTTAGCTGCCCCGGACACCTACGAGCAGTACTTC.